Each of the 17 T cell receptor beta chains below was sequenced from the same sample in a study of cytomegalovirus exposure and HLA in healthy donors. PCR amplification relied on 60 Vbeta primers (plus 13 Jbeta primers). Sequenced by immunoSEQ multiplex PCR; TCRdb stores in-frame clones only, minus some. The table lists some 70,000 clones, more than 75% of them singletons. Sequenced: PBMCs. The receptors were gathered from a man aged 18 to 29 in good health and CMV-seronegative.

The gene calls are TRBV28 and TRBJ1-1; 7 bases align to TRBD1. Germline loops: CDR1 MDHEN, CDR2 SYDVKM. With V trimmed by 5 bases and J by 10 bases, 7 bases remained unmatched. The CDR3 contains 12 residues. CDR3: CASSAGGWRAFF. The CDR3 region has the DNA TGTGCCAGCAGTGCAGGGGGGTGGCGAGCTTTCTTT.

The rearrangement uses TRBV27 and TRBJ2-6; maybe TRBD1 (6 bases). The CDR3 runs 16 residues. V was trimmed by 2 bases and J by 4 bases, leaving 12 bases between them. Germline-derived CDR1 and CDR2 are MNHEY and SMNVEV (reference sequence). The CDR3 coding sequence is TGTGCCAGCAGTTTAGGAACAGGGTCCGGGGCCAACGTCCTGACTTTC. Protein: CASSLGTGSGANVLTF.

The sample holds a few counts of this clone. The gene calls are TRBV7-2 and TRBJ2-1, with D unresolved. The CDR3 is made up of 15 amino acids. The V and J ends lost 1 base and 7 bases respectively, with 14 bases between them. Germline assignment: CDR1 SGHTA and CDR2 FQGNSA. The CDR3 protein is CASSLVAGYSNEQFF. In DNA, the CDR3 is TGTGCCAGCAGCTTAGTAGCCGGATACTCTAATGAGCAGTTCTTC.

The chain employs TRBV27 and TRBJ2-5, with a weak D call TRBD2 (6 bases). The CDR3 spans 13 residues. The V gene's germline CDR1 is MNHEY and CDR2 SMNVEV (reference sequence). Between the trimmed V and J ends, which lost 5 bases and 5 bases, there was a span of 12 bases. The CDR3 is CASSTSGWETQYF. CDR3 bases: TGTGCCAGCAGTACAAGCGGGTGGGAGACCCAGTACTTC.

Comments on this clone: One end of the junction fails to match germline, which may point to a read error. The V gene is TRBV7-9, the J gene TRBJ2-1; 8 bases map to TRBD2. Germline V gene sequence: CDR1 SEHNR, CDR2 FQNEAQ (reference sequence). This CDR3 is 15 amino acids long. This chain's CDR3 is CSSSPSGGQGNEQFF. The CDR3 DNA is TGTTCCAGCAGCCCGAGCGGGGGTCAGGGAAATGAGCAGTTCTTC.

CDR3 sequence (DNA): TGTGCCAGCAGTTTATACAGGGTGGGCTATAATTCACCCCTCCACTTT. This encodes CASSLYRVGYNSPLHF. The chain uses TRBV28 and TRBJ1-6, with D possibly matching TRBD1 (6 bases). This CDR3 contains 16 residues. Germline V gives CDR1 MDHEN, CDR2 SYDVKM. Trimming left V 1 base short and J 3 bases short, with 10 bases between.

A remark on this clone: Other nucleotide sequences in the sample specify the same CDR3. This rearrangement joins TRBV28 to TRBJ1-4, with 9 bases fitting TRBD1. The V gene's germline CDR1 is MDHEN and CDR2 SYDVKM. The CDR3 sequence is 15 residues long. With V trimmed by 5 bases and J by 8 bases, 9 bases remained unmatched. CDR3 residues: CASSLSGTGLEKLFF. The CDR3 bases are TGTGCCAGCAGTCTCTCCGGGACAGGGCTAGAAAAACTGTTTTTT. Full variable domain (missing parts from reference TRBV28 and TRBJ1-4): DVKVTQSSRYLVKRTGEKVFLECVQDMDHENMFWYRQDPGLGLRLIYFSYDVKMKEKGDIPEGYSVSREKKERFSLILESASTNQTSMYLCASSLSGTGLEKLFFGSGTQLSVL.

The CDR3 loop is CASSLTPGMWGGNEQFF. DNA for the CDR3: TGTGCCAGCAGCTTAACCCCCGGAATGTGGGGGGGCAATGAGCAGTTCTTC. The chain combines TRBV7-3 with TRBJ2-1; TRBD2 matches 7 bases. After removal of 0 bases from V and 6 bases from J, the junction contained 11 bases not matched to a gene. Germline assignment: CDR1 SGHTA and CDR2 FQGTGA. The CDR3 contains 17 residues.

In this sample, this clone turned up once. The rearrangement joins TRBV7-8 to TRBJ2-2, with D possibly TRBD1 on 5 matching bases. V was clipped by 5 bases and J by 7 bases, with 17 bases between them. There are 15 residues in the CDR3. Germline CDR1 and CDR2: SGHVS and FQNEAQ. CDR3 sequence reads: CASSHLSRVGGELFF. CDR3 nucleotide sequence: TGTGCCAGCAGCCACCTCAGCAGGGTTGGCGGGGAGCTGTTTTTT.

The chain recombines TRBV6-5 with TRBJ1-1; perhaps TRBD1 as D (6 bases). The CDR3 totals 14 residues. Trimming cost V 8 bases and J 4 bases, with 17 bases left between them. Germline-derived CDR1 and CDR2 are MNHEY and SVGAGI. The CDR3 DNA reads TGTGCCAGCTCATCCACAGGGACGGTCACTGAAGCTTTCTTT. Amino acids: CASSSTGTVTEAFF.

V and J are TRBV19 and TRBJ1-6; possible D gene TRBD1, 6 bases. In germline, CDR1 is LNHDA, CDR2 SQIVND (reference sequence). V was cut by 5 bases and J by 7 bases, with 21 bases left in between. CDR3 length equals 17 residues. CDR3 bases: TGTGCCAGTAGTGTAATACGAACGGGGGGCGTCAATTCACCCCTCCACTTT. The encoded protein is CASSVIRTGGVNSPLHF.

CDR3 nucleotides: TGTGCCAGCAGAAACACAGGGGAATACGAGCAGTACTTC. It yields the protein CASRNTGEYEQYF. The gene calls are TRBV6-5 and TRBJ2-7, with 7 nucleotides matching TRBD1. The CDR3 runs 13 residues. The germline gives CDR1 MNHEY, CDR2 SVGAGI. Losses at the gene ends were 6 bases for V and 4 bases for J; bases not matched to a gene: 6.

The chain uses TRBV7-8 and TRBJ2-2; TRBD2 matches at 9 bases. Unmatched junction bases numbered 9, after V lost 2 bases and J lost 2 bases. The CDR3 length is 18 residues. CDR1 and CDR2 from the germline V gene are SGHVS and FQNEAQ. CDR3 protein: CASSLRLAGTINTGELFF. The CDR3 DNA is TGTGCCAGCAGCTTACGGCTAGCGGGGACTATAAACACCGGGGAGCTGTTTTTT.

The CDR3 loop reads CASSVRQGSTEAFF. The CDR3 bases are TGTGCCAGCAGCGTTAGACAGGGGAGCACTGAAGCTTTCTTT. The rearrangement uses TRBV9 and TRBJ1-1; TRBD1 matches at 8 bases. From germline, CDR1 is SGDLS and CDR2 YYNGEE. The CDR3 length is 14 residues. V was clipped by 2 bases and J by 4 bases; unmatched bases: 4.

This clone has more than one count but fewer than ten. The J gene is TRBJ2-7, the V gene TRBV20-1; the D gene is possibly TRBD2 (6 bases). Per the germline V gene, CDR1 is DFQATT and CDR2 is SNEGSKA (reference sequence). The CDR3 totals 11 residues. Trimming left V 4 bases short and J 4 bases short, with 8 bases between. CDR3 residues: CSAKEGYEQYF. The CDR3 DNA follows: TGCAGTGCTAAGGAGGGTTACGAGCAGTACTTC.

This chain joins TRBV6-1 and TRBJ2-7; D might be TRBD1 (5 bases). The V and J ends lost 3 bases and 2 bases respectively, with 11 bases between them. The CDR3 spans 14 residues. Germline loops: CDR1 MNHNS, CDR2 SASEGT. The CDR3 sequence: CASSDQGGPYEQYF. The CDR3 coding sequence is TGTGCCAGCAGTGATCAGGGCGGTCCCTACGAGCAGTACTTC.

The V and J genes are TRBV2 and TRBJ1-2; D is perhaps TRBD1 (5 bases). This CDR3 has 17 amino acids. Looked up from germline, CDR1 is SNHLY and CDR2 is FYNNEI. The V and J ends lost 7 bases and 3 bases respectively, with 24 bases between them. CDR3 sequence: CASMGQKTRQVDYGYTF. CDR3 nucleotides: TGTGCCAGCATGGGGCAGAAAACCCGACAAGTGGACTATGGCTACACCTTC.